Listed below are T cell receptor beta chains from one sample, sequenced in a study of pediatric ulcerative colitis. Profiled with immunoSEQ multiplex PCR; TCRdb holds only in-frame clones, not every one. The sample includes 4,500 to 6,500 clones, roughly 90% of them seen just once. Sequenced sample: blood. The receptors here all came from a girl aged 10 to 17 who was a control in a study of pediatric ulcerative colitis. The CDR3 runs from the conserved cysteine through the conserved F or W. Fields, in order: V gene, J gene, CDR3 protein.

v_gene: TRBV9
j_gene: TRBJ1-4
CDR3aa: CASSVGGNEKLFF

v_gene: TRBV5-1
j_gene: TRBJ1-5
CDR3aa: CASSLGDRAQPQHF

v_gene: TRBV4-1
j_gene: TRBJ2-7
CDR3aa: CASSQEGGTSYEQYF

v_gene: TRBV7-9
j_gene: TRBJ1-4
CDR3aa: CASSFPSTTNEKLFF

v_gene: TRBV19
j_gene: TRBJ1-1
CDR3aa: CATLLTGGNTEAFF

v_gene: TRBV5-4
j_gene: TRBJ1-2
CDR3aa: CASSLDYGYTF

v_gene: TRBV27
j_gene: TRBJ2-1
CDR3aa: CASSLIWSGQSYNEQFF

v_gene: TRBV10-2
j_gene: TRBJ1-5
CDR3aa: CASSDLGNQPQHF

v_gene: TRBV5-5
j_gene: TRBJ1-2
CDR3aa: CASSLVAALGGYTF

v_gene: TRBV20-1
j_gene: TRBJ2-3
CDR3aa: CSADLGDTQYF

v_gene: TRBV9
j_gene: TRBJ2-1
CDR3aa: CASSVEGNSGGYNEQFF

v_gene: TRBV18
j_gene: TRBJ1-5
CDR3aa: CASSPGQVFSAQHF

v_gene: TRBV28
j_gene: TRBJ2-1
CDR3aa: CASTVAGGPSYNEQFF

v_gene: TRBV5-1
j_gene: TRBJ1-2
CDR3aa: CASSLGQNYGYTF

v_gene: TRBV7-9
j_gene: TRBJ1-1
CDR3aa: CASSLALVGTEAFF

v_gene: TRBV10-2
j_gene: TRBJ1-1
CDR3aa: CASRPIQGTTEAFF

v_gene: TRBV7-2
j_gene: TRBJ2-3
CDR3aa: CASSLVGLAGVDTQYF

v_gene: TRBV19
j_gene: TRBJ1-2
CDR3aa: CASRRRGIYGYTF

v_gene: TRBV28
j_gene: TRBJ2-3
CDR3aa: CASSSPGQLTDTQYF

v_gene: TRBV10-3
j_gene: TRBJ2-7
CDR3aa: CAISDRGSYEQYF

v_gene: TRBV21-1
j_gene: TRBJ2-5
CDR3aa: CASSKGGKSGRNLKETQYF

v_gene: TRBV19
j_gene: TRBJ1-5
CDR3aa: CASSPGRRYSNQPQHF

v_gene: TRBV4-3
j_gene: TRBJ1-1
CDR3aa: CASSQDNGQGATEAFF

v_gene: TRBV18
j_gene: TRBJ2-7
CDR3aa: CASSNLVPDPYEQYF

v_gene: TRBV6-5
j_gene: TRBJ1-2
CDR3aa: CASSYGTGRGYTF

v_gene: TRBV11-3
j_gene: TRBJ2-3
CDR3aa: CASSLTGTGRTDTQYF

v_gene: TRBV9
j_gene: TRBJ2-3
CDR3aa: CASGTPKTGPDTQYF

v_gene: TRBV7-9
j_gene: TRBJ2-7
CDR3aa: CASSHEHSDVPYEQYF

v_gene: TRBV7-2
j_gene: TRBJ2-5
CDR3aa: CASSLTGGAGETQYF

v_gene: TRBV23-1
j_gene: TRBJ1-1
CDR3aa: CASSQCGNTEAFF

v_gene: TRBV11-2
j_gene: TRBJ1-5
CDR3aa: CASSLVGNQPQHF

v_gene: TRBV19
j_gene: TRBJ1-5
CDR3aa: CASSRDYRGRQPQHF

v_gene: TRBV21-1
j_gene: TRBJ2-7
CDR3aa: CASSKATYEQYF

v_gene: TRBV11-2
j_gene: TRBJ2-3
CDR3aa: CASSSPPGTSGSSTDTQYF

v_gene: TRBV7-3
j_gene: TRBJ2-1
CDR3aa: CASSPGGSYNEQFF

v_gene: TRBV19
j_gene: TRBJ2-7
CDR3aa: CASSIGRASYEQYF

v_gene: TRBV19
j_gene: TRBJ2-1
CDR3aa: CASSMEFGGSSYNEQFF

v_gene: TRBV28
j_gene: TRBJ1-2
CDR3aa: CASSQRGGSYGYTF

v_gene: TRBV4-3
j_gene: TRBJ2-5
CDR3aa: CASSRSLTGDQETQYF

v_gene: TRBV11-2
j_gene: TRBJ2-1
CDR3aa: CASSGRTSGSYNEQFF

v_gene: TRBV7-9
j_gene: TRBJ2-3
CDR3aa: CASSPLGTSESDTQYF

v_gene: TRBV28
j_gene: TRBJ1-2
CDR3aa: CASSSLGGPQTYGYTF

v_gene: TRBV5-1
j_gene: TRBJ2-1
CDR3aa: CASSLAGGAYNEQFF

v_gene: TRBV4-1
j_gene: TRBJ2-2
CDR3aa: CASSQAGAITGELFF

v_gene: TRBV27
j_gene: TRBJ2-1
CDR3aa: CASRQLAGGLYNEQFF

v_gene: TRBV29-1
j_gene: TRBJ1-2
CDR3aa: CSVARQRFYGYTF

v_gene: TRBV18
j_gene: TRBJ1-2
CDR3aa: CASSPPEQGGYTF

v_gene: TRBV6-6
j_gene: TRBJ2-7
CDR3aa: CASSYVGQGVYEQYF

v_gene: TRBV6-4
j_gene: TRBJ2-6
CDR3aa: CASSDSSGSGANVLTF

v_gene: TRBV18
j_gene: TRBJ2-7
CDR3aa: CASSPIDRGAEYF

v_gene: TRBV6-9
j_gene: TRBJ1-3
CDR3aa: CASSRQVSGNTIYF

v_gene: TRBV7-2
j_gene: TRBJ2-2
CDR3aa: CASSLVSFGELFF

v_gene: TRBV7-2
j_gene: TRBJ2-2
CDR3aa: CASLGASANTGELFF

v_gene: TRBV6-5
j_gene: TRBJ1-5
CDR3aa: CASSSHDQPQHF

v_gene: TRBV6-5
j_gene: TRBJ2-2
CDR3aa: CASRPGTDTGELFF